The sequence of this T cell receptor (beta chain) was determined in a study of blood T cell repertoires in COVID-19. The overall study: In each case, the material was cDNA or gDNA derived from T cells, B-cell-depleted T cells, or PBMCs.

The CDR3 loop spans 15 amino acids. After removal of 4 bases from V and 3 bases from J, the junction contained 4 bases not matched to a gene. CDR1 and CDR2 from the germline V gene are SGHAT and FQNNGV. Residents of under 25 US areas, aged roughly 18 to 89 years, made up the participants. Participant reports of clinical history set cohort assignment. In the authors' methods: Reference gene primer amplification gave estimated nucleated cell counts. Method: immunoSEQ multiplex PCR; TCRdb's copy keeps in-frame clones and lacks some. For V, J and clone size, that table is used; D and trimming come from the DNA. The top ten clones hold around 1.9% of a sample with a few hundred thousand clones, over 75% of them seen once.

The sequencing input was PBMCs or T cells enriched from blood (not recorded which). The receptor's source is a man between 40 and 49 years old in a cohort exposed to, infected with or recovered from COVID-19 (not recorded which). The gene calls are TRBV11-2 and TRBJ2-7, with 12 bases matching TRBD2. CDR3 sequence reads: CASSWTSGTGYEQYF. The CDR3 DNA sequence: TGTGCCAGCAGCTGGACTAGCGGGACAGGCTACGAGCAGTACTTC.